These 30 T cell receptor beta chains came from one sample sequenced in a study of T cell responses to AZD1222 COVID-19 vaccine. The data were produced by immunoSEQ multiplex PCR, yet TCRdb's version contains in-frame clones alone and is incomplete. This table has 95,000 to 110,000 clones, approximately 88% appearing once. The source was peripheral blood, collected on day 0 of AZD1222 vaccination. These receptors all come from an adult in good health.

The CDR3, as DNA: TGTGCCAGTAGTCCCGGACGAGGGGGGAACACTGAAGCTTTCTTT. Protein product: CASSPGRGGNTEAFF. The chain uses TRBV19 and TRBJ1-1, with D tentatively TRBD1 (6 bases). Germline values: CDR1 LNHDA, CDR2 SQIVND (reference sequence). Between the trimmed V and J ends, which lost 5 bases and 1 base, there was a span of 14 bases. The CDR3 consists of 15 residues.

V and J are TRBV10-1 and TRBJ2-1, with 9 bases that match TRBD1. J gave up 6 bases and V 3 bases, and 3 bases lay outside the gene matches. CDR1 WNHNN and CDR2 SYGVQD come from the germline V gene (reference sequence). The CDR3 extends over 14 amino acids. This CDR3 reads CASSDGTGSNEQFF. In DNA, the CDR3 is TGCGCCAGCAGTGACGGGACAGGGTCCAATGAGCAGTTCTTC.

This sequence joins TRBV4-3 and TRBJ1-2; D possibly corresponds to TRBD1 (5 bases). This CDR3 has 16 residues. Germline V gene lookup returns CDR1 LGHNA and CDR2 YSLEER. V was clipped by 0 bases and J by 4 bases, with 15 bases between them. The CDR3 region has the DNA TGCGCCAGCAGCCAAGACATTGGGAGAGGGGTCTATGGCTACACCTTC. This encodes CASSQDIGRGVYGYTF.

The chain employs TRBV28 and TRBJ1-1; TRBD1 matches at 10 bases. Germline V gene sequence: CDR1 MDHEN, CDR2 SYDVKM. The CDR3 has 15 amino acids. The junction had 6 bases not matched to a gene; V was cut back by 6 bases and J by 2 bases. The CDR3 is CASSWTGGINTEAFF. The CDR3 region has the DNA TGTGCCAGCAGCTGGACAGGGGGGATTAACACTGAAGCTTTCTTT.

This clone came up once. This chain links TRBV2 with TRBJ1-4; D not certain. Between the trimmed V and J ends, which lost 3 bases and 7 bases, there was a span of 12 bases. The V gene's germline CDR1 is SNHLY and CDR2 FYNNEI. CDR3 size: 14 residues. CDR3 region: CASSEGANSEKLFF. CDR3 nucleotides: TGTGCCAGCAGTGAGGGAGCAAACTCTGAAAAACTGTTTTTT.

The genes are TRBV28 and TRBJ1-2; D gene uncertain. The CDR3 sequence is 13 residues long. Trimming shortened V by 5 bases and J by 3 bases, and 10 bases separated the two germline ends. The V gene's germline CDR1 is MDHEN and CDR2 SYDVKM. In DNA, the CDR3 is TGTGCCAGCAGTAGGGAGATGGACTATGGCTACACCTTC. Translation: CASSREMDYGYTF.

This chain links TRBV5-1 with TRBJ2-1, with 12 bases lining up with TRBD2. Germline CDR1 and CDR2: SGHRS and YFSETQ. V gave up 1 base and J gave up 3 bases; unmatched junction bases: 5. This CDR3 spans 17 amino acids. The CDR3 nucleotides are TGCGCCAGCAGCTTGTCGAGGACTAGCGGGATCTACAATGAGCAGTTCTTC. Translation gives CASSLSRTSGIYNEQFF. The full variable domain, with the rest looked up from reference TRBV5-1 and TRBJ2-1, is KAGVTQTPRYLIKTRGQQVTLSCSPISGHRSVSWYQQTPGQGLQFLFEYFSETQRNKGNFPGRFSGRQFSNSRSEMNVSTLELGDSALYLCASSLSRTSGIYNEQFFGPGTRLTVL.

The sample holds one count of this clone. V gene TRBV10-1 combines with J gene TRBJ2-1; D is ambiguous. The length of the CDR3 is 16 residues. The V and J ends lost 1 base and 0 bases respectively, with 10 bases between them. In germline, CDR1 is WNHNN, CDR2 SYGVQD (reference sequence). The CDR3 reads CASSELRNPSYNEQFF. CDR3 coding DNA: TGCGCCAGCAGTGAGTTGCGGAACCCCTCCTACAATGAGCAGTTCTTC.

This clone has just one count. This rearrangement joins TRBV3-1 (or the pseudogene TRBV3-2) to TRBJ2-7; D unresolved. The CDR3 consists of 12 residues. V lost 4 bases and J lost 6, with 10 bases in between. Per germline, CDR1 LGHDT and CDR2 YNNKEL (reference sequence). The CDR3 coding sequence is TGTGCCAGCAGCCTCCCGGAAAGCGAGCAGTACTTC. Protein product: CASSLPESEQYF.

V gene TRBV6-5 combines with J gene TRBJ2-7, with 8 bases aligning to TRBD2. The germline V gene has CDR1 MNHEY and CDR2 SVGAGI. The J segment lost 2 bases and the V segment lost 0 bases, leaving 3 bases of the junction unmatched. The CDR3 consists of 15 residues. CDR3 nucleotide sequence: TGTGCCAGCAGTTACTCCACTAGCGGAGCCTACGAGCAGTACTTC. Protein: CASSYSTSGAYEQYF.

The CDR3 protein is CASEGTSRNNEQFF. The CDR3 DNA reads TGTGCCAGCGAGGGGACTAGCCGTAACAATGAGCAGTTCTTC. The chain has TRBV7-9 and TRBJ2-1, with 9 bases matching TRBD2. The V gene's germline CDR1 is SEHNR and CDR2 FQNEAQ (reference sequence). The CDR3 is 14 amino acids. Unmatched junction bases numbered 7, after V lost 8 bases and J lost 5 bases.

The chain recombines TRBV5-1 with TRBJ2-1; the match to TRBD2 covers 8 bases. Germline V gene lookup returns CDR1 SGHRS and CDR2 YFSETQ. The CDR3 has 13 amino acids. V was clipped by 3 bases and J by 8 bases; unmatched bases: 4. The CDR3 is CASSSTAGDEQFF. The CDR3 DNA reads as TGCGCCAGCAGCTCAACAGCGGGGGATGAGCAGTTCTTC.

V gene TRBV5-1 combines with J gene TRBJ1-5, with D hard to call. Trimming removed 0 bases from V and 8 bases from J, with 9 bases in between. This CDR3 contains 13 residues. Looked up from germline, CDR1 is SGHRS and CDR2 is YFSETQ. The CDR3 protein is CASSLDWGEPQHF. The CDR3 DNA is TGCGCCAGCAGCTTGGATTGGGGTGAGCCCCAGCATTTT.

The chain employs TRBV27 and TRBJ2-5; 8 nucleotides agree with TRBD2. The V gene's germline CDR1 is MNHEY and CDR2 SMNVEV (reference sequence). V lost 2 bases, J lost 5 bases, and 7 bases stayed unmatched. The CDR3 has 15 residues. CDR3 coding DNA: TGTGCCAGCAGTTTAACGGGCGGGAGGTCGGAGACCCAGTACTTC. It yields the protein CASSLTGGRSETQYF.

V usage is TRBV9 and J usage is TRBJ1-2; 8 nucleotides line up with TRBD1. Trimming took 3 bases from V and 4 from J; bases not matched to a gene: 5. CDR3 size: 14 residues. Germline CDR1 SGDLS, CDR2 YYNGEE. The CDR3 sequence is CASSEQGESYGYTF. For the CDR3, the DNA is TGTGCCAGCAGCGAACAGGGGGAGAGCTATGGCTACACCTTC.

The chain combines TRBV3-1 (or the pseudogene TRBV3-2) with TRBJ1-2; 7 bases map to TRBD1. Looked up from germline, CDR1 is LGHDT and CDR2 is YNNKEL (reference sequence). The CDR3 extends over 17 amino acids. V trimming: 0 bases; J trimming: 8 bases; junction bases outside the gene matches: 15. The CDR3 spells CASSQEGHTGASKGYTF. CDR3 coding DNA: TGTGCCAGCAGCCAAGAGGGGCACACAGGGGCATCGAAAGGCTACACCTTC.

As concerns this clone: Other DNA sequences in the sample encode the same CDR3. This chain connects TRBV27 to TRBJ2-7, with D possibly TRBD1 on 5 matching bases. The germline gives CDR1 MNHEY, CDR2 SMNVEV (reference sequence). Trimming removed 3 bases at V and 2 bases at J, with 8 bases between. The CDR3 contains 13 residues. CDR3 amino acids: CASSLQGTYEQYF. The CDR3 DNA is TGTGCCAGCAGTTTGCAGGGAACCTACGAGCAGTACTTC.

The J gene is TRBJ1-6, the V gene TRBV11-1; 7 bases map to TRBD1. The CDR3 loop spans 14 amino acids. V trimming: 2 bases; J trimming: 7 bases; junction bases outside the gene matches: 2. Germline V gene data show CDR1 as SGHAT and CDR2 as FQDESV (reference sequence). The CDR3 region has the DNA TGTGCCAGCAGCTTACAACAGGGGAATTCACCCCTCCACTTT. Protein product: CASSLQQGNSPLHF.

This sequence joins TRBV4-1 and TRBJ1-5; D call uncertain. The CDR3 runs to 17 residues. V was cut by 0 bases and J by 0 bases, with 12 bases left in between. Germline V gene sequence: CDR1 MGHRA, CDR2 YSYEKL. CDR3 DNA: TGCGCCAGCAGCCAAGACCCCCCACCCTATAGCAATCAGCCCCAGCATTTT. This translates into CASSQDPPPYSNQPQHF.

The rearrangement uses TRBV9 and TRBJ1-3; TRBD1 agrees at 10 bases. Germline CDR1 and CDR2: SGDLS and YYNGEE. The CDR3 is made up of 15 amino acids. V shed 4 bases, J shed 2 bases, and the junction held 3 bases outside the gene matches. CDR3 sequence (DNA): TGTGCCAGCAGCCAAGGGACAGGGGCTGGAAACACCATATATTTT. Residues: CASSQGTGAGNTIYF.

V usage is TRBV3-1 (or the pseudogene TRBV3-2) and J usage is TRBJ2-7, with TRBD1 matching 8 bases. CDR1 is LGHDT and CDR2 is YNNKEL in the germline V gene (reference sequence). The V gene end was trimmed by 7 bases and the J gene end by 3 bases; junction bases not matched to a gene: 5. This CDR3 has 13 residues. CDR3 DNA sequence: TGTGCCAGCACCACAGGGGGGAACTACGAGCAGTACTTC. It yields the protein CASTTGGNYEQYF.

The V and J genes are TRBV18 and TRBJ1-2; D gene unclear. The CDR3 extends over 14 amino acids. Germline V CDR1 and CDR2: KGHSH, LQKENI. The V end lost 1 base, the J end lost 0 bases, and 6 bases lay between the germline ends. The CDR3 region is CASSPREANYGYTF. The CDR3 nucleotides read TGTGCCAGCTCACCACGGGAAGCTAACTATGGCTACACCTTC.

This clone was seen only once. The DNA of the CDR3 is TGTGCCTGGAGTGTACTAGAGAGTGAGCAGTTCTTC. Protein product: CAWSVLESEQFF. The chain has TRBV30 and TRBJ2-1, with D possibly matching TRBD2 (5 bases). Between the trimmed V and J ends, which lost 0 bases and 9 bases, there was a span of 9 bases. Germline loops: CDR1 GTSNPN, CDR2 SVGIG (reference sequence). This CDR3 has 12 amino acids.

The rearrangement links TRBV28 to TRBJ2-7; D gene unclear. Trimming took 4 bases from V and 6 from J, leaving 13 bases between them. The CDR3 is 13 residues long. Germline V gene data show CDR1 as MDHEN and CDR2 as SYDVKM. CDR3: CASSSHTISEQYF. CDR3 nucleotide sequence: TGTGCCAGCAGTTCTCACACTATTAGCGAGCAGTACTTC.

V usage is TRBV4-1 and J usage is TRBJ2-5; 9 bases fit TRBD1. Germline V gene lookup returns CDR1 MGHRA and CDR2 YSYEKL. The CDR3 sequence is 15 residues long. After removal of 3 bases from V and 5 bases from J, the junction contained 7 bases not matched to a gene. In DNA, the CDR3 is TGCGCCAGCAGCCAGAACGGACAGGGGATCGAGACCCAGTACTTC. Its translation is CASSQNGQGIETQYF.

This chain links TRBV7-9 with TRBJ2-5, with D perhaps TRBD1 (6 bases). From germline, CDR1 is SEHNR and CDR2 FQNEAQ (reference sequence). Trimming took off 1 base at V and 1 base at J, with 7 bases between the two ends. The CDR3 has 14 residues. CDR3 in amino acids: CASSLGQVQETQYF. The DNA for the CDR3 is TGTGCCAGCAGCTTAGGACAGGTCCAAGAGACCCAGTACTTC.

The chain is built from TRBV18 and TRBJ1-5, with 7 bases matching TRBD1. The junction had 4 bases not matched to a gene; V was cut back by 3 bases and J by 5 bases. Germline values: CDR1 KGHSH, CDR2 LQKENI. The CDR3 sequence is 14 residues long. CDR3 sequence reads: CASSPRQGDQPQHF. The CDR3 coding sequence is TGTGCCAGCTCACCGAGACAGGGCGATCAGCCCCAGCATTTT. The variable domain in full, completed from reference TRBV18 and TRBJ1-5, reads NAGVMQNPRHLVRRRGQEARLRCSPMKGHSHVYWYRQLPEEGLKFMVYLQKENIIDESGMPKERFSAEFPKEGPSILRIQQVVRGDSAAYFCASSPRQGDQPQHFGDGTRLSIL.

This chain joins TRBV6-5 and TRBJ1-1; D gene ambiguous. Germline V gene lookup returns CDR1 MNHEY and CDR2 SVGAGI. CDR3 length equals 14 residues. The V end was cut by 5 bases, the J end by 0 bases, with 10 bases between. DNA for the CDR3: TGTGCCAGCAGTCTTACAGAAATGAACACTGAAGCTTTCTTT. Encoded protein: CASSLTEMNTEAFF.

The J gene is TRBJ2-7, the V gene TRBV12-3 or TRBV12-4; no definite D call. Trimming left V 1 base short and J 4 bases short, with 8 bases between. CDR3 length: 13 amino acids. The CDR3 nucleotides read TGTGCCAGCAGTTTAGGGCTTAGATACGAGCAGTACTTC. Translating gives CASSLGLRYEQYF.

The chain carries TRBV4-1 and TRBJ1-2, with 9 bases identical to TRBD1. The CDR3 loop spans 15 amino acids. Germline CDR1 reads MGHRA; CDR2 reads YSYEKL. V lost 1 base to trimming and J lost 9 bases; unmatched junction nucleotides: 9. This CDR3 reads CASSQAFTGGVSYTF. The DNA of the CDR3 is TGCGCCAGCAGCCAAGCGTTTACAGGGGGCGTTAGCTACACCTTC.